The clone carrying this TCR beta chain was seen a handful of times. Its antigen remains unidentified. CDR1 is DFQATT, CDR2 SNEGSKA, per germline (reference sequence). Trimming pared 2 bases from V and 6 bases from J, leaving 8 bases between. This CDR3 comprises 12 residues. This record belongs to a study of T cells after yellow fever vaccination. Study summary: SMART-Seq v4 Ultra Low Input handled preparation of low-cell-number fractions. Study-wide points: When the response was secondary, it was weaker but reached its peak faster, day 5 versus 15.

Template switching with 5'RACE generated the TCR cDNA and added a universal primer site and UMIs. One entry per CDR3 protein, called by TCRdb with MiXCR from the 5' RACE reads. The sample includes roughly 260,000 distinct CDR3 sequences, 10% to 15% of them seen just once. This material consisted of CD4+ T cells sorted from PBMCs, taken 45 days after the yellow fever booster vaccination. The receptor was derived from a man younger than 40 who received the YFV17D yellow fever vaccine. The chain is built from TRBV20-1 and TRBJ2-1, with D uncertain. CDR3 sequence (DNA): TGCAGTGCTAGATACGTGGTCAATGAGCAGTTCTTC. Its protein product is CSARYVVNEQFF.